The present TCR beta chain was sequenced within a study of shared clonotypes between healthy human individuals. For the study at large: Plates per donor: three CD4 naive, three CD4 memory, two CD8 naive, one CD8 memory.

From germline, CDR1 is SGDLS and CDR2 YYNGEE. The length of the CDR3 is 14 residues. Unmatched junction bases numbered 8, after V lost 4 bases and J lost 5 bases. In this sample, this clone turned up a few times. TCRdb's copy holds only in-frame clones and misses some; the assay was immunoSEQ multiplex PCR. This sample has over a million clones, with about 98.5% found just once. This clonotype was obtained from a man younger than 45 in good health. The sample consisted of naive CD4+ T cells sorted from blood. The subset is: CD45RA+ positively selected. The J gene is TRBJ1-1, the V gene TRBV9; 7 bases align to TRBD1. Here the CDR3 reads CASSREAGGTEAFF. The CDR3 nucleotides read TGTGCCAGCAGCCGAGAGGCAGGGGGAACTGAAGCTTTCTTT.